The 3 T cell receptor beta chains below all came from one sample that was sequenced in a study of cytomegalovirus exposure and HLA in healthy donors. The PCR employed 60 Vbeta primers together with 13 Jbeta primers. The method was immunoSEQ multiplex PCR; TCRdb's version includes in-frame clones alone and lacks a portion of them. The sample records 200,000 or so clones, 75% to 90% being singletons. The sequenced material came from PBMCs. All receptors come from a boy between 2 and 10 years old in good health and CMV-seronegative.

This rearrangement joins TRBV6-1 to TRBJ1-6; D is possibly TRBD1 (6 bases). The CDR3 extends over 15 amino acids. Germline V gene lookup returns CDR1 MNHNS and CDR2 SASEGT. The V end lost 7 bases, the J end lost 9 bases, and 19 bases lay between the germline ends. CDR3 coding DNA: TGTGCCAGCACTCCGAGCAGGGGCGCGGGTTCACCCCTCCACTTT. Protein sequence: CASTPSRGAGSPLHF.

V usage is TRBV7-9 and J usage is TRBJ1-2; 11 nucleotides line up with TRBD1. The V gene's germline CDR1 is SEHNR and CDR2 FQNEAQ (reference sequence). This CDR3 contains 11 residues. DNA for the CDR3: TGTGCGGACAGGGGGCTTTATGGCTACACCTTC. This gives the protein CADRGLYGYTF.

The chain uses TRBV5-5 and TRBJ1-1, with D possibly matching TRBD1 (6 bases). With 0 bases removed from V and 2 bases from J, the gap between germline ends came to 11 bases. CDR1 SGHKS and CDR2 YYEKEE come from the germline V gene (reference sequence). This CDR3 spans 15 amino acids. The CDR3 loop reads CASSLVVQGNTEAFF. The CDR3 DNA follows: TGTGCCAGCAGCTTGGTGGTACAGGGCAACACTGAAGCTTTCTTT.